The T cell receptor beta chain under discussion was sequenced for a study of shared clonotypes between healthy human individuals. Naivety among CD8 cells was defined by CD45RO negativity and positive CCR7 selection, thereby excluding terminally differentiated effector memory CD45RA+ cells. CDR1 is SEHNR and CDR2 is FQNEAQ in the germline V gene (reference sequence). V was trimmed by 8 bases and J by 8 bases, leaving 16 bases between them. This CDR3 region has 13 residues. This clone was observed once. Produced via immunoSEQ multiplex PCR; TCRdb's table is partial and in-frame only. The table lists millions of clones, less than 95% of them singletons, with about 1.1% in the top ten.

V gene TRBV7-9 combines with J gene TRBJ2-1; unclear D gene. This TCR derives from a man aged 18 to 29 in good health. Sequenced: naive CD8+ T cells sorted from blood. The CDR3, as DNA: TGTGCCAGCTCGGCGGCTTACGGCGATGAGCAGTTCTTC. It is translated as CASSAAYGDEQFF.